This entry features one TCR beta chain sequence. Its antigen remains unknown. Different DNA sequences within this sample yield the same CDR3. The entry originates in a study of cytomegalovirus exposure and HLA in healthy donors. Study overall: In an early release, HLA-typed donors contributed some 80 million unique TCR sequences.

Vbeta (60) and Jbeta (13) primers were used in the PCR. Only in-frame clones appear in the TCRdb table, and some are missing; sequencing was by immunoSEQ multiplex PCR. Recorded for this sample: roughly 42,000 clones. Study findings and constraints: Among the sequence variants, a highly shared cluster was likely an artifact of sequencing. Reported results showed that the classifier diagnosed cytomegalovirus status with high specificity and sensitivity.

The V end was cut by 4 bases, the J end by 6 bases, with 13 bases between. The CDR3 is 13 amino acids. Germline values: CDR1 MGHDK, CDR2 SYGVNS. The rearrangement joins TRBV25-1 to TRBJ2-7; tentatively, D is TRBD2 (6 bases). The clonotype was recovered from a man under 40 in good health and CMV-seronegative. Material for sequencing was PBMCs. CDR3 sequence reads: CASSGAPGGEQYF. The CDR3 nucleotides are TGTGCCAGCAGTGGCGCCCCCGGGGGCGAGCAGTACTTC.